Shown below are 13 T cell receptor beta chains from a single sample sequenced in a study of a mutant IDH1 vaccine in newly diagnosed glioma. No antigens are known for them. Assay used: immunoSEQ multiplex PCR; TCRdb lists only in-frame clones, some missing. The sample includes around 11,000 clones, around 88% of them seen just once. Time point here: week 23, last vaccination. A 20-mer mutant IDH1 peptide at 300 ug was injected subcutaneously with topical imiquimod. The source material was PBMCs, sampled from a glioma patient whose treatment included an IDH1 peptide vaccine. The receptors derive from a woman in her thirties or forties with glioma. Some clones in this sample may be carry-over from other donors' samples.

The chain joins TRBV7-9 to TRBJ2-7, with 7 bases lining up with TRBD1. This CDR3 has 16 residues. The germline gives CDR1 SEHNR, CDR2 FQNEAQ (reference sequence). Trimming cost V 0 bases and J 2 bases; bases outside gene matches: 7. The CDR3 loop reads CASSLAHGQATYEQYF. Here the CDR3 DNA reads TGTGCCAGCAGCTTAGCCCACGGACAGGCCACCTACGAGCAGTACTTC.

This clone was seen only once. This chain joins TRBV29-1 and TRBJ1-2; 9 bases map to TRBD1. CDR1 and CDR2 from the germline V gene are SQVTM and ANQGSEA. The CDR3 runs to 15 residues. V was clipped by 7 bases and J by 7 bases; unmatched bases: 16. The CDR3 loop is CSAIPPGQGFSGYTF. DNA of the CDR3: TGCAGCGCCATACCACCGGGACAGGGTTTTAGTGGCTACACCTTC. Drawing the rest from reference TRBV29-1 and TRBJ1-2, the complete variable domain is SAVISQKPSRDICQRGTSLTIQCQVDSQVTMMFWYRQQPGQSLTLIATANQGSEATYESGFVIDKFPISRPNLTFSTLTVSNMSPEDSSIYLCSAIPPGQGFSGYTFGSGTRLTVV.

V is TRBV28 and J is TRBJ2-7; TRBD2 might be the D (5 bases). CDR1 and CDR2 (germline): MDHEN, SYDVKM. The V and J ends lost 7 bases and 1 base respectively, with 17 bases between them. The CDR3 has 15 residues. Here the CDR3 reads CASTRYPGTSYEQYF. The CDR3 region has the DNA TGTGCCAGCACCCGATATCCGGGAACGTCCTACGAGCAGTACTTC.

The chain links TRBV13 to TRBJ2-3; D is uncertain. The germline V gene has CDR1 PRHDT and CDR2 FYEKMQ (reference sequence). The ends were cut back, 3 bases at V and 5 bases at J, with 6 bases in the middle. The CDR3 covers 12 residues. CDR3 nucleotides: TGTGCCAGCAGCTTTACCGAAGATACGCAGTATTTT. Its protein product is CASSFTEDTQYF.

This clone has a handful of counts. The chain employs TRBV10-1 and TRBJ2-2; no clear D. Trimming left V 4 bases short and J 6 bases short, with 6 bases between. This CDR3 is built from 12 residues. CDR1 is WNHNN and CDR2 is SYGVQD in the germline V gene (reference sequence). This CDR3 is CASSVYPGELFF. The CDR3 DNA is TGCGCCAGCAGTGTCTACCCCGGGGAGCTGTTTTTT.

In DNA form, the CDR3 reads TGTGCCATCAGTGAGACCGGGGGGTTGAACGAGCAGTACTTC. Protein sequence: CAISETGGLNEQYF. The rearrangement links TRBV10-3 to TRBJ2-7, with TRBD2 matching 7 bases. From germline, CDR1 is ENHRY and CDR2 SYGVKD. V dropped 2 bases and J dropped 5; count of bases not matched to a gene: 6. The CDR3 contains 14 residues.

The chain joins TRBV5-1 to TRBJ2-3; D may be TRBD1 or TRBD2 (5 bases each). Germline V CDR1 and CDR2: SGHRS, YFSETQ. This CDR3 is 13 amino acids long. The V and J ends lost 0 bases and 9 bases respectively, with 11 bases between them. For the CDR3, the DNA is TGCGCCAGCAGCTTGGTCGGGGCCGGAACGCAGTATTTT. Amino acids: CASSLVGAGTQYF.

The V call is TRBV5-1, the J call TRBJ1-1; tentatively, D is TRBD1 (5 bases). Trimming left V 4 bases short and J 1 base short, with 11 bases between. CDR1 and CDR2 from the germline V gene are SGHRS and YFSETQ. The CDR3 extends over 14 amino acids. This CDR3 reads CASSRGDGNTEAFF. CDR3 DNA: TGCGCCAGCAGCCGTGGGGACGGGAACACTGAAGCTTTCTTT.

Written as DNA, the CDR3 is TGTGCCAGCAGTTACTCGGCAGGGGACACTGAAGCTTTCTTT. Amino acid sequence: CASSYSAGDTEAFF. V is TRBV6-5 and J is TRBJ1-1, with D perhaps matching TRBD1 (6 bases). Germline V gene lookup returns CDR1 MNHEY and CDR2 SVGAGI. The V gene lost 0 bases and the J gene lost 3 bases, with 8 bases spanning the gap. The CDR3 totals 14 residues.

This chain's CDR3 is CAWSIRTVANSPLHF. The CDR3 DNA reads as TGTGCCTGGAGTATTAGGACAGTCGCTAATTCACCCCTCCACTTT. The chain employs TRBV30 and TRBJ1-6; tentatively, D is TRBD1 (6 bases). The CDR3 has 15 amino acids. Germline CDR1 is GTSNPN and CDR2 is SVGIG (reference sequence). Trimming removed 2 bases at V and 6 bases at J, with 14 bases between.

A few counts support this clone. V is TRBV28 and J is TRBJ1-2, with a tentative D call TRBD1 (5 bases). Germline lookup yields CDR1 MDHEN and CDR2 SYDVKM. CDR3 length: 14 residues. Trimming removed 3 bases at V and 7 bases at J, with 15 bases between. This chain's CDR3 is CASSFFKGPGGYTF. The CDR3 nucleotides are TGTGCCAGCAGTTTCTTCAAGGGGCCGGGTGGCTACACCTTC.

The chain carries TRBV19 and TRBJ1-4, with 8 bases fitting TRBD1. J lost 5 bases, V lost 0 bases, and 8 bases had no gene match. The germline V gene encodes CDR1 LNHDA and CDR2 SQIVND (reference sequence). The CDR3 contains 17 residues. The CDR3 DNA sequence: TGTGCCAGTAGTATAGAGGGGACAGGCATTTTCAATGAAAAACTGTTTTTT. This sequence encodes CASSIEGTGIFNEKLFF.

V is TRBV5-1 and J is TRBJ2-1, with 7 bases lining up with TRBD1. Trimming removed 4 bases from V and 3 bases from J; junction bases left unmatched: 4. Germline loops: CDR1 SGHRS, CDR2 YFSETQ. CDR3 length: 14 residues. The CDR3 DNA sequence: TGCGCCAGCAGCGGGGACAGATACTACAATGAGCAGTTCTTC. Protein: CASSGDRYYNEQFF.